Listed below are T cell receptor beta chains from one sample, sequenced in a study of T cell changes during pregnancy in multiple sclerosis. The repertoire was sequenced with immunoSEQ multiplex PCR; TCRdb's copy has only in-frame clones and lacks some. The repertoire has tens of thousands of clones, approximately 92% of them found once; the top ten carry 2.5% to 3%. This sample comprised peripheral blood, obtained in the third trimester of pregnancy. The receptors were gathered from a female donor in good health, enrolled as a control in a pregnancy study. Both conserved end residues are part of each CDR3. A D gene is named only where the DNA matches it firmly.

J gene,V gene,D gene,CDR3 protein
TRBJ2-3,TRBV5-6,NA,CASSLAWTRPRLNTQYF
TRBJ1-4,TRBV11-2,NA,CASSLYTRTDYTNEKLFF
TRBJ2-1,TRBV9,NA,CASTNLTARHNEQFF
TRBJ2-5,TRBV27,TRBD1,CASSPREGQGRKTQYF
TRBJ2-1,TRBV29-1,NA,CSVAEVSYNEQFF
TRBJ1-1,TRBV30,NA,CAWIRRTEAFF
TRBJ1-2,TRBV19,TRBD1,CASSRPGQGSGGYTF
TRBJ2-2,TRBV5-8,NA,CASIQTQGTGELFF
TRBJ2-7,TRBV5-1,TRBD1,CASSLASRTGSYEQYF
TRBJ2-5,TRBV9,TRBD2,CASSNGGEETQYF
TRBJ2-1,TRBV29-1,TRBD2,CSVQEGAGGPYNEQFF
TRBJ2-7,TRBV27,TRBD2,CASRPSGGAGYEQYF
TRBJ1-2,TRBV4-3,NA,CASSLGGAAYYGYTF
TRBJ1-6,TRBV5-1,TRBD1,CASSLGTGVGNSPLHF
TRBJ1-1,TRBV28,NA,CASRLHGNTEAFF
TRBJ2-3,TRBV11-2,TRBD2,CASSSRTSTADTQYF
TRBJ2-5,TRBV28,TRBD2,CASSSLAGGTWGETQYF
TRBJ2-3,TRBV28,TRBD2,CASSQTSGGAGTDTQYF
TRBJ2-1,TRBV19,NA,CASSIGQNNEQFF
TRBJ2-1,TRBV11-3,TRBD2,CASSLDVLAGDSNNEQFF
TRBJ2-3,TRBV5-1,NA,CASTTLQGGDTQYF
TRBJ2-7,TRBV15,NA,CATSPFKGGSGQYF
TRBJ2-5,TRBV19,TRBD2,CASSRAGGTPETQYF
TRBJ1-6,TRBV28,TRBD1,CASSTRINTGADSPLHF
TRBJ1-2,TRBV29-1,TRBD1,CSGGTGDPYGYTF
TRBJ1-6,TRBV6-5,TRBD1,CASKIQGANSPLHF
TRBJ2-5,TRBV4-2,NA,CASSQERTVRQETQYF
TRBJ2-1,TRBV4-1,TRBD2,CASSQQPSGGDYNEQFF
TRBJ2-2,TRBV5-4,TRBD1,CASSKDRTGATGELFF
TRBJ2-1,TRBV5-4,TRBD2,CATLAGGTYNEQFF
TRBJ2-7,TRBV5-6,TRBD2,CASSLRLAGIYEQYF
TRBJ1-2,TRBV5-1,NA,CASSLPNHF
TRBJ2-7,TRBV4-1,NA,CASSQEQNSYEQYF
TRBJ2-3,TRBV5-4,NA,CASSLLATADTQYF
TRBJ2-7,TRBV6-5,TRBD2,CASRLADNSYEQYF
TRBJ1-3,TRBV7-6,NA,CASSYRGSGNTIYF
TRBJ1-2,TRBV5-5,NA,CASSTPGGVVYGYTF
TRBJ1-1,TRBV23-1,NA,CASSQSNGNTGGTEAFF
TRBJ1-5,TRBV2,NA,CASSLLPDSNQPQHF
TRBJ2-7,TRBV6-1,TRBD1,CASSATGWEEQYF
TRBJ2-1,TRBV10-3,TRBD2,CAISHPGLAYNEQFF
TRBJ2-5,TRBV5-4,TRBD2,CASSLAGGRGETQYF
TRBJ2-1,TRBV6-4,NA,CASSDTGLVGDNEQFF
TRBJ1-3,TRBV7-7,NA,CASGEDAGNTIYF
TRBJ1-1,TRBV4-1,NA,CASSQDRRGGTEAFF
TRBJ2-1,TRBV5-4,NA,CASSPGRGNEQFF
TRBJ2-1,TRBV5-1,NA,CASSPSVSNEQFF
TRBJ2-4,TRBV5-4,TRBD1,CASSFLGQGVSKNIQYF
TRBJ1-3,TRBV28,NA,CASSFGFRAYGNTIYF
TRBJ2-3,TRBV5-1,TRBD2,CASSSGTSGSYSTDTQYF